Given below is one T cell receptor (beta chain) in context. Antigen: not known. The germline V gene has CDR1 SGHDT and CDR2 YYEEEE. CDR3 length equals 15 residues. The ends lost 4 bases at V and 5 bases at J; junction bases unmatched: 6. Repertoires were generated with immunoSEQ multiplex PCR, while TCRdb's copy carries only in-frame clones and drops some. Of about 35,000 clones listed, roughly nine tenths are singletons. The sample originates from a study of T cells in narcolepsy. General observations from the study: Comparing one patient's CSF and blood CD4+ clonotypes highlighted HCRT- and TRIB2-specific autoreactive clonotypes. Healthy controls reportedly lacked the autoreactive clonotypes serially found in patients' blood.

V gene TRBV5-6 combines with J gene TRBJ1-1; 12 bases fit TRBD1. Sequencing used CD45RA- memory CD4+ T cells from PBMCs. The sequence was collected from a human donor with narcolepsy. In DNA, the CDR3 is TGTGCCAGCAGCCCCCTGGGACAGGGGGCAACTGAAGCTTTCTTT. The encoded protein is CASSPLGQGATEAFF.